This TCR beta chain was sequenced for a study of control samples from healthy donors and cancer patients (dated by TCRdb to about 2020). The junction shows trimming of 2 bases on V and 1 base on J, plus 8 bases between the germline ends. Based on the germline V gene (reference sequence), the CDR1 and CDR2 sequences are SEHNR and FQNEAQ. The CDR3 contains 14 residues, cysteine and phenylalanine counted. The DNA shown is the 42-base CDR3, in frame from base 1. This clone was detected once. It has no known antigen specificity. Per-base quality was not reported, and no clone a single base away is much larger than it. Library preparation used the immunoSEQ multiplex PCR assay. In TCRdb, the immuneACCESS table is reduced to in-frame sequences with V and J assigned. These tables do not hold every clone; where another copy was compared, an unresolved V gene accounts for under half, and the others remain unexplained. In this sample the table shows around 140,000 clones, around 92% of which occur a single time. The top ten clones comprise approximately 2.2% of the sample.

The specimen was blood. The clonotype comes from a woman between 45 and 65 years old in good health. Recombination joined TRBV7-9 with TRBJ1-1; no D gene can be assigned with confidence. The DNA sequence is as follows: TGTGCCAGCAGCTTACAGGCCGCGAACACTGAAGCTTTCTTT. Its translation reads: CASSLQAANTEAFF.